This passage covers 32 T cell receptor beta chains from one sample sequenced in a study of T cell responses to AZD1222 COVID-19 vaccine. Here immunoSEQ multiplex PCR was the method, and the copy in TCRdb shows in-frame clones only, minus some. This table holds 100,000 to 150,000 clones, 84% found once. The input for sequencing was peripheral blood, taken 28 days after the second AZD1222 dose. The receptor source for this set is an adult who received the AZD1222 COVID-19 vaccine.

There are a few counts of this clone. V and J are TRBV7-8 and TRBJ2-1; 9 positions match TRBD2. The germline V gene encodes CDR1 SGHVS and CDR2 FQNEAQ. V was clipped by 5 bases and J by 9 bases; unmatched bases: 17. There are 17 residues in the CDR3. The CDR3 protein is CASSPLTGRGGAFEQFF. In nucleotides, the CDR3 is TGTGCCAGCAGCCCCTTAACAGGTCGCGGGGGGGCATTTGAGCAGTTCTTC.

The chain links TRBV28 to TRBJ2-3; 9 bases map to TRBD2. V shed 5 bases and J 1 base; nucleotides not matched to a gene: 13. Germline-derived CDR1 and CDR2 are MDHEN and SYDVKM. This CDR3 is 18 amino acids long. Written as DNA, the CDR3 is TGTGCCAGCAGTGCCCTTGGGGGCGGGGGGGGCCGCACAGATACGCAGTATTTT. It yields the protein CASSALGGGGGRTDTQYF.

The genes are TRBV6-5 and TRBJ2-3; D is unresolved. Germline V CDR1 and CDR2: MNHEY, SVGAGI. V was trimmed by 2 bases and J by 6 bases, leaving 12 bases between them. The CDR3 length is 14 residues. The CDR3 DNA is TGTGCCAGCAGTTACGGTGGGGTGGGGGATACGCAGTATTTT. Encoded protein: CASSYGGVGDTQYF.

CDR3 amino acids: CASSLRQNDGNEKLFF. The CDR3 DNA follows: TGTGCCAGCAGTTTAAGGCAAAATGACGGCAATGAAAAACTGTTTTTT. This chain connects TRBV28 to TRBJ1-4; D call uncertain. The ends were cut back, 2 bases at V and 5 bases at J, with 15 bases in the middle. The CDR3 is 16 amino acids. Germline values: CDR1 MDHEN, CDR2 SYDVKM.

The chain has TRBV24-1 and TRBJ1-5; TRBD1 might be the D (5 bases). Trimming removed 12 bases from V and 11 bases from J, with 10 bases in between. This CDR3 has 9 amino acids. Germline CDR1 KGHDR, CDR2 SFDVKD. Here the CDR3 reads CAPTRAQHF. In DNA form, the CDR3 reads TGTGCCCCCACCAGGGCCCAGCATTTT.

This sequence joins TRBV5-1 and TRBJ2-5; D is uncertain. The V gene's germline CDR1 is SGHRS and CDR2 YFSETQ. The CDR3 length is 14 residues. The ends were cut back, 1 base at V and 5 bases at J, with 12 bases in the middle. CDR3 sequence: CASSLTSFGETQYF. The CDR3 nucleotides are TGCGCCAGCAGCTTGACCTCATTTGGGGAGACCCAGTACTTC.

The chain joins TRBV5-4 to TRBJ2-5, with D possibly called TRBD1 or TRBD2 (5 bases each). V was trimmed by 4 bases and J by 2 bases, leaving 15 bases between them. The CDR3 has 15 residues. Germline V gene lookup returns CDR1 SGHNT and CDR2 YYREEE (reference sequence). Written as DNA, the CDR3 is TGTGCCAGCAGCCCAGGGCCGGGGCAGCAAGAGACCCAGTACTTC. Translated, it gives CASSPGPGQQETQYF.

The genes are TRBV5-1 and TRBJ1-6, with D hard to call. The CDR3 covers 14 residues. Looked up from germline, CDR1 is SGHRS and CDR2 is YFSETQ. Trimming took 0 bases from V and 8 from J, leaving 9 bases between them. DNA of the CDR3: TGCGCCAGCAGCTTGGGCCTGAGGGATTCACCCCTCCACTTT. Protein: CASSLGLRDSPLHF.

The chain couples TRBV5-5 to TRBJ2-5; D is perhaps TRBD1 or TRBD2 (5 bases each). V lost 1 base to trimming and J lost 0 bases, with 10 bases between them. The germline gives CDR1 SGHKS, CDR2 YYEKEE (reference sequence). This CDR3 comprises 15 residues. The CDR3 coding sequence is TGTGCCAGCAGCTTGACGGGACCGAACCAAGAGACCCAGTACTTC. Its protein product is CASSLTGPNQETQYF.

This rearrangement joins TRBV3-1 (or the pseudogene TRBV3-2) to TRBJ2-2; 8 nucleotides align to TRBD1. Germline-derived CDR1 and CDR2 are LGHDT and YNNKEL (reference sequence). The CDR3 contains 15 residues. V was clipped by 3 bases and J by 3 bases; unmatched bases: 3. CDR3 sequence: CASSQGRGHTGELFF. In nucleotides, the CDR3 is TGTGCCAGCAGCCAGGGCAGGGGGCACACCGGGGAGCTGTTTTTT.

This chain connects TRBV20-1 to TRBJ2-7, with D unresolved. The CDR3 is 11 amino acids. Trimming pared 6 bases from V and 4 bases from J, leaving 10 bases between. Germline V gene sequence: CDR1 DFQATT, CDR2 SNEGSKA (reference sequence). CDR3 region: CSAGDLYEQYF. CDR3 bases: TGCAGTGCCGGAGACTTATACGAGCAGTACTTC.

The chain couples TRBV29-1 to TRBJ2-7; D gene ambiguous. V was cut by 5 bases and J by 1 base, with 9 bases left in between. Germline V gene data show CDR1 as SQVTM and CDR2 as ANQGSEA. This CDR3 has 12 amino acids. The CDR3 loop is CSVYQDSYEQYF. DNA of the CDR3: TGCAGCGTTTACCAGGATTCCTACGAGCAGTACTTC.

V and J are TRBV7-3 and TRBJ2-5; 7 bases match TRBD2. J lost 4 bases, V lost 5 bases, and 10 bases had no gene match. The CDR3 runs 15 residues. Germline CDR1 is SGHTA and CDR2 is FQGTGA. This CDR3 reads CASSLNGGGGETQYF. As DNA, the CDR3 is TGTGCCAGCAGCCTCAACGGAGGCGGGGGAGAGACCCAGTACTTC.

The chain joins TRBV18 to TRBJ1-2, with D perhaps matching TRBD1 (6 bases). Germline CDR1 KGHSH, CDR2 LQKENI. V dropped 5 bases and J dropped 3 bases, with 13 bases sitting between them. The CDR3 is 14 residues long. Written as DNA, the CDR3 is TGTGCCAGCTCAAGCACAGGGAGGGACTATGGCTACACCTTC. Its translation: CASSSTGRDYGYTF.

The CDR3 DNA reads as TGCGCCAGCAGCGGAGGGGGTTTACGGGGCACTGAAGCTTTCTTT. This translates into CASSGGGLRGTEAFF. This chain uses TRBV5-1 with TRBJ1-1; perhaps TRBD1 as D (6 bases). Trimming stripped 4 bases from V and 4 bases from J, with 17 bases between. The germline gives CDR1 SGHRS, CDR2 YFSETQ. This CDR3 is 15 amino acids long.

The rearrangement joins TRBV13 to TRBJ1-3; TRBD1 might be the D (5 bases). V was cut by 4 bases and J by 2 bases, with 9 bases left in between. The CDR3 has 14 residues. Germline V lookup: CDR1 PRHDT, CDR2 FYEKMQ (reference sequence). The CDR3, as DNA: TGTGCCAGCAGCTCCCGGGGGACTGGAAACACCATATATTTT. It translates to CASSSRGTGNTIYF.

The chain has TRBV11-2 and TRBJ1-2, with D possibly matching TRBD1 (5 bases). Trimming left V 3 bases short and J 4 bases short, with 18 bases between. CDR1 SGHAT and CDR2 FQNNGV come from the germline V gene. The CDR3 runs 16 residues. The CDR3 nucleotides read TGTGCCAGCAGCTTGGCCGGCGGGGGGGGAGCCTATGGCTACACCTTC. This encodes CASSLAGGGGAYGYTF.

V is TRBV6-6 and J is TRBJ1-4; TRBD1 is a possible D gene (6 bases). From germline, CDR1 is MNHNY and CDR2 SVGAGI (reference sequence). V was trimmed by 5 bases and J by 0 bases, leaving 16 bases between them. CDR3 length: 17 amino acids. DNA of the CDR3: TGTGCCAGCAGTCTAAAGGGGGGCGCTCCAACTAATGAAAAACTGTTTTTT. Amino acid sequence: CASSLKGGAPTNEKLFF.

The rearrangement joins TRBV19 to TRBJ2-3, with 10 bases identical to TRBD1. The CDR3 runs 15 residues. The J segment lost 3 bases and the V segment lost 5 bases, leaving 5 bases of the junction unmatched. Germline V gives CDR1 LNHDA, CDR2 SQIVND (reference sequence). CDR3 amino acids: CASSDGTGVTDTQYF. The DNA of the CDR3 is TGTGCCAGTAGTGACGGGACAGGGGTTACAGATACGCAGTATTTT.

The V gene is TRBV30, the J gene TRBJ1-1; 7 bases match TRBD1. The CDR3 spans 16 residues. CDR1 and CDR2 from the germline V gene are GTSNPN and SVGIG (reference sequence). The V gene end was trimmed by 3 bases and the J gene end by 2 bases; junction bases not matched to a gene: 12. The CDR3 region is CAWSRDSFTTNTEAFF. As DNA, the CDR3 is TGTGCCTGGAGCCGGGACAGCTTCACTACTAACACTGAAGCTTTCTTT.

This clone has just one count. In DNA, the CDR3 is TGTGCCAGCAGTCCACAGGGGATCTCCTACAATGAGCAGTTCTTC. It translates to CASSPQGISYNEQFF. This sequence joins TRBV6-5 and TRBJ2-1; TRBD1 matches 7 bases. V trimming: 5 bases; J trimming: 0 bases; junction bases outside the gene matches: 4. The CDR3 has 15 residues. From germline, CDR1 is MNHEY and CDR2 SVGAGI.

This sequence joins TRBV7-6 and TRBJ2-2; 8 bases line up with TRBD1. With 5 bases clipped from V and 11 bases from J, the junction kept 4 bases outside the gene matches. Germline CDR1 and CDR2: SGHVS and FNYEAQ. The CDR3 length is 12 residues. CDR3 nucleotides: TGTGCCAGCAGCCCCGACAGGGGTGAGCTGTTTTTT. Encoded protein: CASSPDRGELFF.

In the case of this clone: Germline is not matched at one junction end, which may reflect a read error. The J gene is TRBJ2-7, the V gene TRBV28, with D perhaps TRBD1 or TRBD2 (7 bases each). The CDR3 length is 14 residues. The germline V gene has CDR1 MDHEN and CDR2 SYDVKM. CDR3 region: CASKSSDRDYEQYF. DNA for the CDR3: TGTGCCAGCAAGAGCTCTGACAGGGACTACGAACAGTACTTC.

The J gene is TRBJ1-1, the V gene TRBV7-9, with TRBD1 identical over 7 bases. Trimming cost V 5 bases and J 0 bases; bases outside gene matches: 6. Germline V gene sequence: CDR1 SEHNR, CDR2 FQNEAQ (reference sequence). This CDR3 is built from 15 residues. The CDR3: CASSLGTVMNTEAFF. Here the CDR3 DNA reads TGTGCCAGCAGCCTTGGGACAGTAATGAACACTGAAGCTTTCTTT.

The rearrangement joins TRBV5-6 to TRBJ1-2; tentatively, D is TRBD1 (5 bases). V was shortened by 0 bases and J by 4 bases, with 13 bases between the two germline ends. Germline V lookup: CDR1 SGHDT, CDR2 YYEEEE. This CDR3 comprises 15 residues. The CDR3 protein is CASSLAGGVGYGYTF. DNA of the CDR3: TGTGCCAGCAGCTTGGCCGGGGGGGTTGGCTATGGCTACACCTTC.

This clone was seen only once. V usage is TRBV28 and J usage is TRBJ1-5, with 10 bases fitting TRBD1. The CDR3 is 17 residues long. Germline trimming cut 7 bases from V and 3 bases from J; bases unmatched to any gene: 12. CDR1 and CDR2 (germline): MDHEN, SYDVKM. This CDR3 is CASTTRPGQGPNQPQHF. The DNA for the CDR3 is TGTGCCAGCACGACCAGACCGGGACAGGGGCCCAATCAGCCCCAGCATTTT.

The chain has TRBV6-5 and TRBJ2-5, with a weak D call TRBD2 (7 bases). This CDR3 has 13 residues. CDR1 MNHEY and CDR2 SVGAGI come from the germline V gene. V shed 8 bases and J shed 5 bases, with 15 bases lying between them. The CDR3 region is CASYGGPGETQYF. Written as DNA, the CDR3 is TGTGCCAGCTACGGGGGGCCGGGGGAGACCCAGTACTTC.

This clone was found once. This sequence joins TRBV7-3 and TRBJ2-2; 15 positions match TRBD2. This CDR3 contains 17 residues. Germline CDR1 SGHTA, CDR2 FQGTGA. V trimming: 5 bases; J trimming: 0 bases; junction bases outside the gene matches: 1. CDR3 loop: CASSGTSGGSNTGELFF. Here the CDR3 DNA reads TGTGCCAGCAGCGGGACTAGCGGGGGGTCGAACACCGGGGAGCTGTTTTTT.

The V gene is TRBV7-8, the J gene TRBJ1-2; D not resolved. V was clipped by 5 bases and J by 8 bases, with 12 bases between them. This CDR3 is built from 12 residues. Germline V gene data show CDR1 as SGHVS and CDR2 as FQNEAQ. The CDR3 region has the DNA TGTGCCAGCAGCCCCGGGGTGGAGGGCTACACCTTC. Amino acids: CASSPGVEGYTF.

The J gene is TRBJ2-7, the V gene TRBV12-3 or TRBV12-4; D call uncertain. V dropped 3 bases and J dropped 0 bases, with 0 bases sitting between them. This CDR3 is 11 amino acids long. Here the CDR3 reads CASSFSYEQYF. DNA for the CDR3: TGTGCCAGCAGTTTCTCCTACGAGCAGTACTTC.

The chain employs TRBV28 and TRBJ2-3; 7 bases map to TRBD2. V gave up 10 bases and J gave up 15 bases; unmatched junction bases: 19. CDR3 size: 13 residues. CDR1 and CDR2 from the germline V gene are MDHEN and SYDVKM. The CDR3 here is CATHLLPAGRVYF. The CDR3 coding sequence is TGTGCCACCCACCTCCTCCCTGCGGGGAGGGTCTATTTT.

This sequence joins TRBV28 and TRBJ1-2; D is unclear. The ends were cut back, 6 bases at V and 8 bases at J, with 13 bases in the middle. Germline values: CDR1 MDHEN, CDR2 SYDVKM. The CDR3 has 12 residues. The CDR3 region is CASRRTLGGYTF. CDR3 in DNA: TGTGCCAGCAGAAGGACCCTAGGAGGCTACACCTTC.